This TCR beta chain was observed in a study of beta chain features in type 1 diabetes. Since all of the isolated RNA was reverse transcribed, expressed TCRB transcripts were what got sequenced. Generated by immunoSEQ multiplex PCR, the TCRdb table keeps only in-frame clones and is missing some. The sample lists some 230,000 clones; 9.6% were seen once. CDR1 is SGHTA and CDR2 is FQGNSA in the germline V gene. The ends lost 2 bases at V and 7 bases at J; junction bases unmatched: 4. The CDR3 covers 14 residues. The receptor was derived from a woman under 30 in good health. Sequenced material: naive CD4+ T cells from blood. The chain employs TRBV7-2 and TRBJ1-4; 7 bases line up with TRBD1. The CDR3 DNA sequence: TGTGCCAGCAGCTTAAGGGACAGAGGTGAAAAACTGTTTTTT. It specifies CASSLRDRGEKLFF. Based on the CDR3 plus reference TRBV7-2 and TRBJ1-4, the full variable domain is GAGVSQSPSNKVTEKGKDVELRCDPISGHTALYWYRQSLGQGLEFLIYFQGNSAPDKSGLPSDRFSAERTGGSVSTLTIQRTQQEDSAVYLCASSLRDRGEKLFFGSGTQLSVL.